Described below is a single TCR beta chain sequence and its context. Its target is unknown. The sample comes from a study of T cell clones after liver transplantation. Study-level information: Post-transplant blood was tracked for graft-donor-reactive T cell clones identified in a pre-transplant mixed lymphocyte reaction. Tolerant meant at least one year fully off immunosuppression without liver enzymes above twice normal.

Trimming took off 0 bases at V and 7 bases at J, with 15 bases between the two ends. Germline lookup yields CDR1 MGHRA and CDR2 YSYEKL. The CDR3 extends over 15 amino acids. Method: immunoSEQ multiplex PCR; TCRdb's copy keeps in-frame clones and lacks some. The repertoire includes roughly 74,000 clones, 80% of them detected once, and about 0.6% sits in the top ten. Study-level results: Graft donor-reactive T cells may have migrated into the graft rather than being deleted. In two subjects, few donor cells limited the measurable donor-reactive repertoire.

This rearrangement joins TRBV4-1 to TRBJ1-2, with a tentative D call TRBD1 (6 bases). This TCR was sampled from a human donor who received a liver transplant. Sample: CD4+ T cells from blood, taken before liver transplant. The CDR3, as DNA: TGCGCCAGCAGCCAAGAAAGGGGGGCTAGGGGTGGCTACACCTTC. Its translation: CASSQERGARGGYTF.